This T cell receptor beta chain derives from a study of OX40 agonist ivuxolimab in advanced cancers. Study at large: Therapy given before enrollment (anti-PD-1, anti-PD-L1 or anti-CTLA-4) was allowed, and over 35% had some.

The assay was immunoSEQ multiplex PCR, and TCRdb's table has in-frame clones only and misses some. The table includes approximately 77,000 clones, around 90% detected once. This CDR3 is 15 amino acids long. The junction had 8 bases not matched to a gene; V was cut back by 4 bases and J by 10 bases. CDR1 is SGHRS and CDR2 is YFSETQ in the germline V gene. This TCR derives from an adult with an advanced solid tumor such as melanoma, head and neck, liver or kidney cancer. This sequence joins TRBV5-1 and TRBJ2-1, with 13 nucleotides matching TRBD2. Here the sequenced sample was CD4+ or CD8+ T cells sorted from blood, taken in a trial of the OX40 agonist ivuxolimab. The CDR3 DNA is TGCGCCAGCAGCGTCGGGACTAGCGGGACCTTAGAGCAGTTCTTC. Encoded protein: CASSVGTSGTLEQFF.